This record covers a single T cell receptor beta chain. The sample is drawn from a study of prognosis after radiotherapy for stage I lung cancer. Genomic DNA was the source, and TCR beta CDR3 was amplified from it by two-round multiplex PCR. Specific primers for each TRBV and TRBJ gene were what first-round PCR used. TCRdb reprocessed the multiplex PCR reads with MiXCR, giving one entry per CDR3 protein. The data hold 30,000 to 40,000 distinct CDR3 sequences, with 32% observed a single time. Germline V gene lookup returns CDR1 LNHDA and CDR2 SQIVND (reference sequence). Trimming shortened V by 5 bases and J by 6 bases, and 7 bases separated the two germline ends. The CDR3 length is 12 residues.

V usage is TRBV19 and J usage is TRBJ2-2; D is unclear. This TCR was recovered from a donor at least 50 years old with non-small cell lung cancer. The sequencing used PBMCs, collected before or after stereotactic body radiation therapy (not recorded which). CDR3 sequence (DNA): TGTGCCAGTAGTGGAATTCCCGGGGAGCTGTTTTTT. It translates to CASSGIPGELFF.